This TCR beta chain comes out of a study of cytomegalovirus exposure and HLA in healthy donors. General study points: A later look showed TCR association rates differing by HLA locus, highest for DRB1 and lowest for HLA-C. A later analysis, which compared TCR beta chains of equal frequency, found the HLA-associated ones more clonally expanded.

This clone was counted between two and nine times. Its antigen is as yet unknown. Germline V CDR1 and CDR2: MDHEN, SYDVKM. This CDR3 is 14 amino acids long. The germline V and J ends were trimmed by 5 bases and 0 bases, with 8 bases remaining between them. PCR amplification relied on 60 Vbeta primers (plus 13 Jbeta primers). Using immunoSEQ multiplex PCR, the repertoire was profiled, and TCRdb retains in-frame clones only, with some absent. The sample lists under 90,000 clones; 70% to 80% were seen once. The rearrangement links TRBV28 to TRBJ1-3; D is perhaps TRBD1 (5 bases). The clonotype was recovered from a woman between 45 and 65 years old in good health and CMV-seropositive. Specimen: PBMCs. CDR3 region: CASSLDSSGNTIYF. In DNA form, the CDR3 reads TGTGCCAGCAGTCTTGACAGCTCTGGAAACACCATATATTTT. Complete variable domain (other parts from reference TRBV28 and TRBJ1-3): DVKVTQSSRYLVKRTGEKVFLECVQDMDHENMFWYRQDPGLGLRLIYFSYDVKMKEKGDIPEGYSVSREKKERFSLILESASTNQTSMYLCASSLDSSGNTIYFGEGSWLTVV.